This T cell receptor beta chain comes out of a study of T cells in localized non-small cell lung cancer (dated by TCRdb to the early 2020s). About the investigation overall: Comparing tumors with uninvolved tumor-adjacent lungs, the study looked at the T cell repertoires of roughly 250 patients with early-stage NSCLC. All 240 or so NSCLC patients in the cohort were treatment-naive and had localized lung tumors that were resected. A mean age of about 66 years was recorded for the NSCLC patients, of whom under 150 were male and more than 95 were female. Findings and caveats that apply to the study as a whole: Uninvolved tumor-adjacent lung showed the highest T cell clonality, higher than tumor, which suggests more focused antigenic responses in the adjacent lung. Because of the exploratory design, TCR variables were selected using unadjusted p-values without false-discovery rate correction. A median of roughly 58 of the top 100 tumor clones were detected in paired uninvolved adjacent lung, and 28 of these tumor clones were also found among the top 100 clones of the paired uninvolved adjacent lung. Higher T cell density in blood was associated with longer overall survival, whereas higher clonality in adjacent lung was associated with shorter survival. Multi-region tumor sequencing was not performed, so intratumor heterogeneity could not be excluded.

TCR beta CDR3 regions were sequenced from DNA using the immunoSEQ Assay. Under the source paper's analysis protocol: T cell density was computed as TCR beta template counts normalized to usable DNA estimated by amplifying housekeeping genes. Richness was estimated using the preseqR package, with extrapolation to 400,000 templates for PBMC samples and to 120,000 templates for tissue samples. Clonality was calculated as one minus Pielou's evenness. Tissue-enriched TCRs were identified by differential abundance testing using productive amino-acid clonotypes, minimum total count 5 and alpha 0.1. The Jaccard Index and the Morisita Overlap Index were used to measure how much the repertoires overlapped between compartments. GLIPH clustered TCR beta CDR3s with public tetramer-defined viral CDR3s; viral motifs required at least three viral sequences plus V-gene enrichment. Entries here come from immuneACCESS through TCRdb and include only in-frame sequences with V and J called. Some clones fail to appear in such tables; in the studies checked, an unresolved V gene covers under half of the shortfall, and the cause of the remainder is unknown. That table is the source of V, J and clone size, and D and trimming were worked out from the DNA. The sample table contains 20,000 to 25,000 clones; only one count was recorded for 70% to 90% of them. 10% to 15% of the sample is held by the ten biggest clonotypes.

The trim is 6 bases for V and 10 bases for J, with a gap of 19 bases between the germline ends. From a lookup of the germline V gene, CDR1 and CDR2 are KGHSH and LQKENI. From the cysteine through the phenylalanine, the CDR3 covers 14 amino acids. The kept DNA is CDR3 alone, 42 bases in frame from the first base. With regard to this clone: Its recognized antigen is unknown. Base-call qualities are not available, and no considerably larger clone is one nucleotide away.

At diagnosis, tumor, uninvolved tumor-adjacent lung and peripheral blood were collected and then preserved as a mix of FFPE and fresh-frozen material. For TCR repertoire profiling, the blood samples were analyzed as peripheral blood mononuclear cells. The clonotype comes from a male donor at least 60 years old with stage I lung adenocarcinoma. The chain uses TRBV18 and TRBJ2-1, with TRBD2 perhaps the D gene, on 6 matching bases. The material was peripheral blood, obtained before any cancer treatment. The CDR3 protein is CASSPGARVEEQFF. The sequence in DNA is TGTGCCAGCTCCCCGGGAGCAAGGGTTGAAGAGCAGTTCTTC.